The T cell receptor beta chain described here comes from a study of T cell responses to AZD1222 COVID-19 vaccine. Overall study findings and caveats: Regions 160-218 and 743-854 held dominance among vaccine-associated CD4 TCRs, which spanned spike. Spike-specific TCRs gained breadth and depth after people received two AZD1222 doses. Clonal diversity was possibly underestimated; the donors were predominantly white British and more often female. Nearly half of spike-specific TCRs reportedly target unmutated variant regions.

Sequencing was performed with immunoSEQ multiplex PCR; in TCRdb, only in-frame clones are kept and a portion is missing. The sample holds roughly 99,000 clones, 87% seen once. There are a few counts of this clone. As yet, its antigen is unknown. The same CDR3 arises from other DNA sequences in this sample as well. The CDR3 is 13 amino acids. Trimming stripped 3 bases from V and 1 base from J, with 7 bases between. The rearrangement uses TRBV12-3 or TRBV12-4 and TRBJ2-7; D remains unclear. Specimen: peripheral blood, collected 28 days after the second AZD1222 dose. The receptor was derived from an adult who received the AZD1222 COVID-19 vaccine. CDR3 in DNA: TGTGCCAGCAGTTTGGTAGGATCCTACGAGCAGTACTTC. It encodes CASSLVGSYEQYF.